The 30 T cell receptor beta chains presented below share a single source sample, sequenced in a study of OX40 agonist ivuxolimab in advanced cancers. The assay was immunoSEQ multiplex PCR, and TCRdb's table has in-frame clones only and misses some. The sample lists about 36,000 clones, about nine tenths occurring once. The material was CD4+ or CD8+ T cells sorted from blood, obtained in a trial of the OX40 agonist ivuxolimab. The receptors were sampled from an adult with an advanced solid tumor such as melanoma, head and neck, liver or kidney cancer.

V usage is TRBV5-4 and J usage is TRBJ2-1, with TRBD1 identical over 8 bases. The CDR3 has 16 amino acids. From germline, CDR1 is SGHNT and CDR2 YYREEE (reference sequence). V lost 0 bases to trimming and J lost 3 bases; unmatched junction nucleotides: 5. CDR3 sequence (DNA): TGTGCCAGCAGCTTGGCTGACAGGGGTGACTACAATGAGCAGTTCTTC. This translates into CASSLADRGDYNEQFF.

This clone appeared a few times. The chain uses TRBV6-1 and TRBJ1-5; D is possibly TRBD1 (6 bases). The CDR3 extends over 18 amino acids. Germline V gene data show CDR1 as MNHNS and CDR2 as SASEGT. The V gene lost 2 bases and the J gene lost 4 bases, with 21 bases spanning the gap. CDR3 nucleotides: TGTGCCAGCAGTGAATTTGAAGGGGGTCACTCCGGAAATCAGCCCCAGCATTTT. Its protein product is CASSEFEGGHSGNQPQHF.

V gene TRBV5-1 combines with J gene TRBJ2-3, with D possibly matching TRBD2 (5 bases). CDR3 length: 16 residues. Germline CDR1 reads SGHRS; CDR2 reads YFSETQ. Trimming shortened V by 0 bases and J by 3 bases, and 14 bases separated the two germline ends. Here the CDR3 reads CASSLGRGSGTDTQYF. The CDR3, as DNA: TGCGCCAGCAGCTTGGGCAGAGGGAGTGGGACAGATACGCAGTATTTT.

This clone has only one observation. The V call is TRBV27, the J call TRBJ2-7, with a weak D call TRBD1 (5 bases). Looked up from germline, CDR1 is MNHEY and CDR2 is SMNVEV (reference sequence). V lost 6 bases and J lost 3, with 18 bases in between. The CDR3 loop spans 15 amino acids. The CDR3 protein is CASRSGHPGHYEQYF. CDR3 coding DNA: TGTGCCAGCAGATCCGGACACCCCGGGCACTACGAGCAGTACTTC.

This clone showed up just a few times. The V and J genes are TRBV11-2 and TRBJ2-3; no clear D. The CDR3 runs to 13 residues. V gave up 2 bases and J gave up 7 bases, with 10 bases separating them. From germline, CDR1 is SGHAT and CDR2 FQNNGV. CDR3 in amino acids: CASSLPPAYTQYF. Here the CDR3 DNA reads TGTGCCAGCAGCTTACCCCCGGCATATACGCAGTATTTT.

V and J are TRBV6-1 and TRBJ2-5; TRBD1 matches at 8 bases. After removal of 8 bases from V and 1 base from J, the junction contained 9 bases not matched to a gene. CDR3 size: 15 residues. From germline, CDR1 is MNHNS and CDR2 SASEGT. The DNA for the CDR3 is TGTGCCAGCGAAAAAGTAACAGGGGGCCAAGAGACCCAGTACTTC. Translated, it gives CASEKVTGGQETQYF.

V and J are TRBV15 and TRBJ2-5, with 8 nucleotides matching TRBD2. V shed 1 base and J 4 bases; nucleotides not matched to a gene: 8. CDR1 is LNHNV and CDR2 is YYDKDF in the germline V gene (reference sequence). This CDR3 has 16 residues. The CDR3 here is CATSRGDGGAGETQYF. CDR3 nucleotides: TGTGCCACCAGCAGAGGGGACGGGGGGGCCGGAGAGACCCAGTACTTC.

V usage is TRBV4-1 and J usage is TRBJ1-1; D call uncertain. The V and J ends lost 1 base and 0 bases respectively, with 6 bases between them. The CDR3 is 14 residues long. CDR1 is MGHRA and CDR2 is YSYEKL in the germline V gene. As DNA, the CDR3 is TGCGCCAGCAGCCAAGCCCTTATGAACACTGAAGCTTTCTTT. It codes for CASSQALMNTEAFF.

The chain carries TRBV7-2 and TRBJ1-1, with D perhaps matching TRBD1 (6 bases). Per the germline V gene, CDR1 is SGHTA and CDR2 is FQGNSA. V dropped 1 base and J dropped 1 base, with 16 bases sitting between them. This CDR3 has 17 amino acids. The CDR3 sequence is CASSLGGGFVANTEAFF. The CDR3 coding sequence is TGTGCCAGCAGCTTAGGGGGGGGCTTCGTGGCGAACACTGAAGCTTTCTTT.

The J gene is TRBJ1-1, the V gene TRBV18; D is unresolved. The CDR3 covers 13 residues. Trimming took 1 base from V and 7 from J, leaving 10 bases between them. Germline V gene sequence: CDR1 KGHSH, CDR2 LQKENI. DNA of the CDR3: TGTGCCAGCTCACCACTGGGATTTAGTGAAGCTTTCTTT. Protein product: CASSPLGFSEAFF.

V usage is TRBV6-1 and J usage is TRBJ1-4, with D tentatively TRBD1 (6 bases). CDR1 and CDR2 (germline): MNHNS, SASEGT. The CDR3 runs to 15 residues. V was clipped by 4 bases and J by 5 bases, with 14 bases between them. The CDR3 nucleotides are TGTGCCAGCAGTGGAGGACAGATCAGAAATGAAAAACTGTTTTTT. Protein sequence: CASSGGQIRNEKLFF.

The chain couples TRBV28 to TRBJ2-3; 7 bases fit TRBD2. CDR3 length: 14 amino acids. The germline gives CDR1 MDHEN, CDR2 SYDVKM. V was pared by 6 bases and J by 0 bases, with 3 bases of the junction left unmatched. The CDR3 here is CASSVGGSTDTQYF. The CDR3 nucleotides read TGTGCCAGCAGCGTGGGGGGGAGCACAGATACGCAGTATTTT.

The V call is TRBV27, the J call TRBJ2-3, with TRBD2 matching 13 bases. Germline V gene data show CDR1 as MNHEY and CDR2 as SMNVEV (reference sequence). The V and J ends lost 11 bases and 5 bases, in that order; junction bases with no gene match: 4. The CDR3 sequence is 13 residues long. DNA for the CDR3: TGTGCCGTGGGACTAGCGGGGAGAGATACGCAGTATTTT. It yields the protein CAVGLAGRDTQYF.

This chain uses TRBV5-6 with TRBJ2-7; 7 bases match TRBD1. Germline V gives CDR1 SGHDT, CDR2 YYEEEE. The V segment lost 3 bases and the J segment 4 bases; nucleotides outside the gene matches: 7. The CDR3 length is 14 residues. The CDR3 DNA reads as TGTGCCAGCAGCTCGAACAGGGGAATATACGAGCAGTACTTC. Residues: CASSSNRGIYEQYF.

The chain combines TRBV28 with TRBJ1-6, with TRBD1 as a possible D gene (5 bases). V was trimmed by 5 bases and J by 0 bases, leaving 17 bases between them. Germline V gene lookup returns CDR1 MDHEN and CDR2 SYDVKM. The CDR3 sequence is 18 residues long. This CDR3 is CASSPPLGGYSYNSPLHF. The CDR3 DNA is TGTGCCAGCAGTCCCCCCTTGGGGGGTTACTCCTATAATTCACCCCTCCACTTT.

The rearrangement links TRBV14 to TRBJ2-1, with D uncertain. Germline CDR1 reads SGHDN; CDR2 reads FVKESK. CDR3 length: 16 amino acids. Trimming took off 0 bases at V and 5 bases at J, with 14 bases between the two ends. CDR3 loop: CASSQDWNRKNNEQFF. CDR3 coding DNA: TGTGCCAGCAGCCAAGATTGGAACCGGAAGAACAATGAGCAGTTCTTC.

The chain has TRBV5-1 and TRBJ1-2; perhaps TRBD1 as D (5 bases). V was shortened by 3 bases and J by 8 bases, with 14 bases between the two germline ends. Germline lookup yields CDR1 SGHRS and CDR2 YFSETQ. The CDR3 contains 13 residues. DNA of the CDR3: TGCGCCAGCAGCTCCGGGACCGGTGAGGGCTACACCTTC. Its translation is CASSSGTGEGYTF.

V is TRBV5-4 and J is TRBJ1-4, with TRBD1 matching over 10 bases. Per the germline V gene, CDR1 is SGHNT and CDR2 is YYREEE (reference sequence). Trimming cost V 4 bases and J 8 bases; bases outside gene matches: 5. The length of the CDR3 is 14 residues. The DNA of the CDR3 is TGTGCCAGCAGCCTAGGACAGGGGGGGGAAAAACTGTTTTTT. It encodes CASSLGQGGEKLFF.

The V and J genes are TRBV5-1 and TRBJ2-2; 12 bases are a match to TRBD2. The length of the CDR3 is 16 residues. Germline lookup yields CDR1 SGHRS and CDR2 YFSETQ. With V trimmed by 5 bases and J by 2 bases, 4 bases remained unmatched. CDR3 DNA: TGCGCCAGCAGTCTGACTAGCGGGAGTAACACCGGGGAGCTGTTTTTT. Protein product: CASSLTSGSNTGELFF. Combining the CDR3 with reference TRBV5-1 and TRBJ2-2 gives the whole variable domain KAGVTQTPRYLIKTRGQQVTLSCSPISGHRSVSWYQQTPGQGLQFLFEYFSETQRNKGNFPGRFSGRQFSNSRSEMNVSTLELGDSALYLCASSLTSGSNTGELFFGEGSRLTVL.

The count of this clone is one. The chain couples TRBV4-1 to TRBJ2-5, with D possibly matching TRBD2 (6 bases). This CDR3 has 17 residues. Germline loops: CDR1 MGHRA, CDR2 YSYEKL. V was cut by 1 base and J by 5 bases, with 20 bases left in between. CDR3 sequence reads: CASSQVGIAVPGETQYF. The CDR3 DNA follows: TGCGCCAGCAGCCAAGTGGGGATAGCGGTCCCGGGGGAGACCCAGTACTTC.

This rearrangement joins TRBV6-6 to TRBJ1-3; 9 bases are shared with TRBD1. V gave up 2 bases and J gave up 5 bases; unmatched junction bases: 4. There are 15 residues in the CDR3. Germline lookup yields CDR1 MNHNY and CDR2 SVGAGI (reference sequence). As DNA, the CDR3 is TGTGCCAGCAGTTACCTGGGACAGGGTAGAAACACCATATATTTT. Protein product: CASSYLGQGRNTIYF.

This chain links TRBV19 with TRBJ1-5; 8 bases agree with TRBD1. This CDR3 has 19 residues. V shed 4 bases and J 5 bases; nucleotides not matched to a gene: 19. CDR1 and CDR2 (germline): LNHDA, SQIVND (reference sequence). In nucleotides, the CDR3 is TGTGCCAGTAGTACCCCTAGTTTGGACAGGGCGCGTGAATATCAGCCCCAGCATTTT. Encoded protein: CASSTPSLDRAREYQPQHF.

The rearrangement joins TRBV20-1 to TRBJ2-7; possible D gene TRBD2, 5 bases. The CDR3 extends over 11 amino acids. Deletions cut 6 bases from V and 9 bases from J, with 15 bases between. Germline V gene lookup returns CDR1 DFQATT and CDR2 SNEGSKA (reference sequence). The CDR3 is CSAGLDRGQYF. In DNA form, the CDR3 reads TGCAGTGCCGGACTCGATCGAGGGCAGTACTTC.

The chain combines TRBV11-1 with TRBJ2-7; TRBD2 agrees at 11 bases. J was trimmed by 3 bases and V by 4 bases; bases with no gene match: 5. The CDR3 runs 15 residues. The germline V gene encodes CDR1 SGHAT and CDR2 FQDESV (reference sequence). The CDR3 loop reads CASSSFSGGDYEQYF. Here the CDR3 DNA reads TGTGCCAGCAGCTCGTTTAGCGGGGGGGACTACGAGCAGTACTTC. Combining the CDR3 with reference TRBV11-1 and TRBJ2-7 gives the whole variable domain EAEVAQSPRYKITEKSQAVAFWCDPISGHATLYWYRQILGQGPELLVQFQDESVVDDSQLPKDRFSAERLKGVDSTLKIQPAELGDSAMYLCASSSFSGGDYEQYFGPGTRLTVT.

The sample holds one count of this clone. The chain couples TRBV18 to TRBJ1-2; D remains ambiguous. Germline lookup yields CDR1 KGHSH and CDR2 LQKENI. The CDR3 covers 14 residues. With 3 bases removed from V and 2 bases from J, the gap between germline ends came to 10 bases. The CDR3 DNA follows: TGTGCCAGCTCACCGAACACTCGAAACTATGGCTACACCTTC. This sequence encodes CASSPNTRNYGYTF.

The rearrangement uses TRBV2 and TRBJ2-7; D possibly corresponds to TRBD2 (5 bases). V was cut by 8 bases and J by 2 bases, with 7 bases left in between. The germline CDR1 and CDR2 sequences are SNHLY and FYNNEI. The CDR3 runs 11 residues. DNA for the CDR3: TGTGCCAGCGGACTCACCTACGAGCAGTACTTC. Amino acids: CASGLTYEQYF.

The chain recombines TRBV11-2 with TRBJ2-4; D ambiguous. Germline-derived CDR1 and CDR2 are SGHAT and FQNNGV. The CDR3 is 17 amino acids. The ends were cut back, 5 bases at V and 0 bases at J, with 17 bases in the middle. The CDR3 is CASSPDAIKIAKNIQYF. The CDR3 bases are TGTGCCAGCAGCCCCGACGCTATTAAGATAGCCAAAAACATTCAGTACTTC.

The V and J genes are TRBV2 and TRBJ1-2; TRBD1 is a possible D gene (5 bases). Germline V CDR1 and CDR2: SNHLY, FYNNEI. This CDR3 is built from 14 residues. Trimming took off 1 base at V and 4 bases at J, with 10 bases between the two ends. The CDR3 nucleotides read TGTGCCAGCAGTGAAGAAGGGGCAGTCTATGGCTACACCTTC. It specifies CASSEEGAVYGYTF.

The chain is built from TRBV5-4 and TRBJ2-1, with TRBD2 matching over 11 bases. Germline CDR1 SGHNT, CDR2 YYREEE (reference sequence). The CDR3 runs 15 residues. The J segment lost 5 bases and the V segment lost 1 base, leaving 2 bases of the junction unmatched. CDR3 protein: CASSLLLAGDNEQFF. The DNA of the CDR3 is TGTGCCAGCAGCTTGTTACTAGCGGGAGACAATGAGCAGTTCTTC.

This chain connects TRBV2 to TRBJ2-7, with TRBD1 matching over 9 bases. The V and J ends lost 7 bases and 6 bases, in that order; junction bases with no gene match: 10. From germline, CDR1 is SNHLY and CDR2 FYNNEI. There are 14 residues in the CDR3. The CDR3 here is CASTQDRGFSEQYF. In nucleotides, the CDR3 is TGTGCCAGCACCCAGGACAGGGGATTCTCCGAGCAGTACTTC.